A single sample is the source of the 14 T cell receptor beta chains below, sequenced in a study of blood T cell repertoires in COVID-19. The repertoire was sequenced with immunoSEQ multiplex PCR; TCRdb's copy has only in-frame clones and lacks some. This sample has 650,000 to 800,000 clones, with about nine tenths found just once. The specimen sequenced was peripheral blood. The receptors originated from a woman aged 18 to 35 with acute or convalescent COVID-19.

This chain links TRBV27 with TRBJ1-5; 9 bases match TRBD1. The CDR3 is made up of 19 amino acids. Trimming cost V 6 bases and J 0 bases; bases outside gene matches: 15. Looked up from germline, CDR1 is MNHEY and CDR2 is SMNVEV (reference sequence). The CDR3 here is CASSKTPDRGTYSNQPQHF. In DNA, the CDR3 is TGTGCCAGCAGCAAGACCCCCGACAGGGGGACTTATAGCAATCAGCCCCAGCATTTT.

This clone has only one observation. The genes are TRBV6-5 and TRBJ1-2; D remains ambiguous. Trimming pared 6 bases from V and 5 bases from J, leaving 19 bases between. CDR3 size: 15 residues. Germline CDR1 MNHEY, CDR2 SVGAGI. CDR3 DNA: TGTGCCAGCAGCAGACTCGCGATAAAAGAGTATGGCTACACCTTC. Residues: CASSRLAIKEYGYTF.

The CDR3 DNA reads as TGTGCCAGCTCACTGACAGGGGAGTATGGCTACACCTTC. Translated: CASSLTGEYGYTF. The chain employs TRBV18 and TRBJ1-2; 8 bases agree with TRBD1. Per germline, CDR1 KGHSH and CDR2 LQKENI. The junction had 3 bases not matched to a gene; V was cut back by 4 bases and J by 5 bases. The CDR3 has 13 amino acids.

This chain connects TRBV30 to TRBJ2-3, with TRBD2 identical over 8 bases. The CDR3 sequence is 14 residues long. The germline V gene encodes CDR1 GTSNPN and CDR2 SVGIG (reference sequence). Trimming at V came to 7 bases and at J to 1 base, leaving 7 bases not matched to a gene. The chain's CDR3 is CALGAGGGTDTQYF. Written as DNA, the CDR3 is TGTGCCTTAGGGGCGGGGGGAGGCACAGATACGCAGTATTTT.

This clone appeared a single time. This chain links TRBV9 with TRBJ2-1; 13 bases line up with TRBD2. V trimming: 4 bases; J trimming: 8 bases; junction bases outside the gene matches: 6. Germline CDR1 reads SGDLS; CDR2 reads YYNGEE. The CDR3 consists of 15 residues. CDR3 in amino acids: CASSSTSGGMDEQFF. Written as DNA, the CDR3 is TGTGCCAGCAGCTCGACTAGCGGGGGGATGGATGAGCAGTTCTTC.

This chain joins TRBV9 and TRBJ1-3, with TRBD1 as a possible D gene (6 bases). This CDR3 is 15 amino acids long. Trimming cost V 0 bases and J 4 bases, with 11 bases left between them. Germline V gene lookup returns CDR1 SGDLS and CDR2 YYNGEE. CDR3 nucleotides: TGTGCCAGCAGCGTAGTGCAGGGGCCCGGAAACACCATATATTTT. This codes for CASSVVQGPGNTIYF.

The CDR3 region has the DNA TGTGCCAGCAGCTTGACAGAGGGTCAGCCCCAGCATTTT. Residues: CASSLTEGQPQHF. The J gene is TRBJ1-5, the V gene TRBV5-6; D not certain. From germline, CDR1 is SGHDT and CDR2 YYEEEE. The germline V and J ends were trimmed by 1 base and 6 bases, with 8 bases remaining between them. The CDR3 loop spans 13 amino acids.

The rearrangement uses TRBV5-5 and TRBJ2-2, with 8 nucleotides matching TRBD1. With 5 bases clipped from V and 4 bases from J, the junction kept 4 bases outside the gene matches. The germline gives CDR1 SGHKS, CDR2 YYEKEE (reference sequence). CDR3 size: 14 residues. CDR3 in amino acids: CASRGQALTGELFF. In DNA form, the CDR3 reads TGTGCCAGCAGGGGACAGGCACTCACCGGGGAGCTGTTTTTT.

This clone is a singleton in its sample. This chain joins TRBV29-1 and TRBJ2-7; 7 bases agree with TRBD1. Germline trimming cut 7 bases from V and 3 bases from J; bases unmatched to any gene: 9. Germline V CDR1 and CDR2: SQVTM, ANQGSEA. This CDR3 contains 13 residues. The chain's CDR3 is CSARQGEYYEQYF. The CDR3 nucleotides are TGCAGCGCCCGACAGGGCGAATACTACGAGCAGTACTTC.

The chain uses TRBV3-1 (or the pseudogene TRBV3-2) and TRBJ2-3; 9 bases agree with TRBD2. There are 17 residues in the CDR3. The V gene end was trimmed by 4 bases and the J gene end by 2 bases; junction bases not matched to a gene: 10. Germline V gene data show CDR1 as LGHDT and CDR2 as YNNKEL (reference sequence). This chain's CDR3 is CASSLGRGGLSTDTQYF. For the CDR3, the DNA is TGTGCCAGCAGCCTCGGGCGGGGGGGCCTGTCCACAGATACGCAGTATTTT.

The V and J genes are TRBV5-6 and TRBJ1-6; no reliable D call. Trimming pared 0 bases from V and 6 bases from J, leaving 10 bases between. The V gene's germline CDR1 is SGHDT and CDR2 YYEEEE. The CDR3 covers 15 residues. CDR3 coding DNA: TGTGCCAGCAGCTTGGGCGGGCGAAGTAATTCACCCCTCCACTTT. Translation: CASSLGGRSNSPLHF.

J is TRBJ2-5 and V is TRBV7-2; no definite D call. Trimming left V 1 base short and J 4 bases short, with 7 bases between. Germline assignment: CDR1 SGHTA and CDR2 FQGNSA. This CDR3 has 13 residues. CDR3 in DNA: TGTGCCAGCAGCTTAGACTACTCAGAGACCCAGTACTTC. Encoded protein: CASSLDYSETQYF.

The rearrangement links TRBV5-1 to TRBJ1-2, with D perhaps matching TRBD1 (5 bases). CDR3 size: 12 residues. The V end was cut by 4 bases, the J end by 8 bases, with 12 bases between. CDR1 is SGHRS and CDR2 is YFSETQ in the germline V gene. The CDR3: CASSRDLGGYTF. CDR3 DNA: TGCGCCAGCAGCCGGGACTTGGGAGGCTACACCTTC.

The sample holds a few counts of this clone. CDR3 bases: TGTGCCAGCAGTCCTCAGACAGACGGCTACACCTTC. Encoded protein: CASSPQTDGYTF. This sequence joins TRBV28 and TRBJ1-2, with D possibly TRBD1 on 5 matching bases. Looked up from germline, CDR1 is MDHEN and CDR2 is SYDVKM. The CDR3 sequence is 12 residues long. V was pared by 5 bases and J by 8 bases, with 12 bases between.